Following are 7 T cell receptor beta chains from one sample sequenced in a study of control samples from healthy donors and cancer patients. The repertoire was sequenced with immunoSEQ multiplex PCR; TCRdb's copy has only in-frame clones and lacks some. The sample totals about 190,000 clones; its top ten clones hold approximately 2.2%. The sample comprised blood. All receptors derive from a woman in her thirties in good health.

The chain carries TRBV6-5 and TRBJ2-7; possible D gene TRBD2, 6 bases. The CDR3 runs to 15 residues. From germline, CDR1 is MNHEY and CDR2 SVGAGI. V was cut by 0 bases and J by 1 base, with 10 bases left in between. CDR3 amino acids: CASSYSRLDSYEQYF. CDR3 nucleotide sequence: TGTGCCAGCAGTTACTCGAGACTAGATTCCTACGAGCAGTACTTC.

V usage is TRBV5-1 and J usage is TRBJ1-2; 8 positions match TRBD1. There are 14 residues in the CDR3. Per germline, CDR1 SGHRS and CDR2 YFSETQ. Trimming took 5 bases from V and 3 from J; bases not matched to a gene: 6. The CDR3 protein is CASRPPGQDYGYTF. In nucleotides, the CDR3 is TGCGCCAGCAGGCCCCCGGGACAGGACTATGGCTACACCTTC.

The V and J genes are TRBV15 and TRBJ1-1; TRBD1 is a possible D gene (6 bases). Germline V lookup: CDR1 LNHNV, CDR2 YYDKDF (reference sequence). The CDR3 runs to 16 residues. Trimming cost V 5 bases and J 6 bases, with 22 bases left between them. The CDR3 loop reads CATSLWDSGAFSEAFF. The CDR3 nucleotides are TGTGCCACCAGCCTTTGGGACTCAGGGGCGTTTTCTGAAGCTTTCTTT. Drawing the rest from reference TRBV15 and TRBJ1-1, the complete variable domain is DAMVIQNPRYQVTQFGKPVTLSCSQTLNHNVMYWYQQKSSQAPKLLFHYYDKDFNNEADTPDNFQSRRPNTSFCFLDIRSPGLGDTAMYLCATSLWDSGAFSEAFFGQGTRLTVV.

In DNA form, the CDR3 reads TGTGCCAGCAGCACCACGGGACTACACCACAATGAGCAGTTCTTC. It is translated as CASSTTGLHHNEQFF. This sequence joins TRBV6-2 or TRBV6-3 and TRBJ2-1; TRBD2 matches 7 bases. V was clipped by 6 bases and J by 5 bases; unmatched bases: 10. Germline values: CDR1 MNHEY, CDR2 SVGEGT. This CDR3 comprises 15 residues.

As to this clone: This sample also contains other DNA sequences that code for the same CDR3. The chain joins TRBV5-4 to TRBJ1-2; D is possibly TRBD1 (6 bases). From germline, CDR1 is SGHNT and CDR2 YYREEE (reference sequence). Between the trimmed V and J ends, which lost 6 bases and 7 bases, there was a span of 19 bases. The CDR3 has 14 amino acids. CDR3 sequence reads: CASNPGGGSVGYTF. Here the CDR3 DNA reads TGTGCCAGCAACCCCGGAGGGGGTAGCGTTGGCTACACCTTC.

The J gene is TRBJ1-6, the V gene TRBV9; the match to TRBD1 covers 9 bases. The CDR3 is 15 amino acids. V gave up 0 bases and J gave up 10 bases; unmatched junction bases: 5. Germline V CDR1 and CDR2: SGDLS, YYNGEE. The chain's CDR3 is CASSVVGQGKSPLHF. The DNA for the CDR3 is TGTGCCAGCAGCGTAGTGGGACAGGGTAAATCACCCCTCCACTTT.

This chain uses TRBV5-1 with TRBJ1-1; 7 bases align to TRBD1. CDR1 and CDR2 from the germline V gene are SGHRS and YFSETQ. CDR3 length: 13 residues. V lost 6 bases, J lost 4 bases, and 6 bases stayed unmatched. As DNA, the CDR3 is TGCGCCAGCAAGGCGTCAGGGGGCACTGAAGCTTTCTTT. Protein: CASKASGGTEAFF.